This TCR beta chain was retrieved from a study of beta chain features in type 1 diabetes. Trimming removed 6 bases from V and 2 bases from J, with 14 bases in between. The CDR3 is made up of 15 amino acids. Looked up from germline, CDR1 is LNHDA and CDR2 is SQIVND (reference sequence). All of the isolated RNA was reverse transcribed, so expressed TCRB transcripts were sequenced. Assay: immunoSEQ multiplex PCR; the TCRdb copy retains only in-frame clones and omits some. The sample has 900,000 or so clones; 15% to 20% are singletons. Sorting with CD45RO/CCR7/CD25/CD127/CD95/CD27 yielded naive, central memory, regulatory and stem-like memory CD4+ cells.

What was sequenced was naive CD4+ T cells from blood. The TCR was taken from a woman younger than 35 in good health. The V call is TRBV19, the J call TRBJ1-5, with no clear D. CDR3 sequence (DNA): TGTGCCAGTAGCAATCGGGGTAGCGGCAATCAGCCCCAGCATTTT. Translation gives CASSNRGSGNQPQHF.